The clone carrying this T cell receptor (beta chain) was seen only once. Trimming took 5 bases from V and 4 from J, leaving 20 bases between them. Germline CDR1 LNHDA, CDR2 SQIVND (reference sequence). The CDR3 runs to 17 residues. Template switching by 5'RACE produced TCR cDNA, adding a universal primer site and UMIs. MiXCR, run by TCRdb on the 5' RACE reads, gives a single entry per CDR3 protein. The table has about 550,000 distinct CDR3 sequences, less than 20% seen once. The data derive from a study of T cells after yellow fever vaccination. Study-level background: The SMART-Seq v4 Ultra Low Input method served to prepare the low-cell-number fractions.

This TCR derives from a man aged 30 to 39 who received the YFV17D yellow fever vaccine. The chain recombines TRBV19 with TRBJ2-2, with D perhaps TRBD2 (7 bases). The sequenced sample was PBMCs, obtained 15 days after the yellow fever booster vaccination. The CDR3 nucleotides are TGTGCCAGTAGTCCAATGTTCGGGGGGCGCGTCACCGGGGAGCTGTTTTTT. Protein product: CASSPMFGGRVTGELFF.